This entry concerns a single TCR beta chain. In germline, CDR1 is SGHRS, CDR2 YFSETQ. Trimming took 0 bases from V and 0 from J, leaving 6 bases between them. This CDR3 region has 14 residues. Produced via immunoSEQ multiplex PCR; TCRdb's table is partial and in-frame only. The data contain 200,000 to 250,000 clones, around 89% of them singletons. Within 2 weeks before study entry, exposed participants met a COVID-19 case. The data were taken from a study of blood T cell repertoires in COVID-19. The sequenced material came from PBMCs or T cells enriched from blood (not recorded which). The chain has TRBV5-1 and TRBJ1-1; D unclear. The TCR was taken from a man aged 30 to 45 who had been exposed to COVID-19. The chain's CDR3 is CASSLVRLNTEAFF. The DNA of the CDR3 is TGCGCCAGCAGCTTGGTTAGATTGAACACTGAAGCTTTCTTT.